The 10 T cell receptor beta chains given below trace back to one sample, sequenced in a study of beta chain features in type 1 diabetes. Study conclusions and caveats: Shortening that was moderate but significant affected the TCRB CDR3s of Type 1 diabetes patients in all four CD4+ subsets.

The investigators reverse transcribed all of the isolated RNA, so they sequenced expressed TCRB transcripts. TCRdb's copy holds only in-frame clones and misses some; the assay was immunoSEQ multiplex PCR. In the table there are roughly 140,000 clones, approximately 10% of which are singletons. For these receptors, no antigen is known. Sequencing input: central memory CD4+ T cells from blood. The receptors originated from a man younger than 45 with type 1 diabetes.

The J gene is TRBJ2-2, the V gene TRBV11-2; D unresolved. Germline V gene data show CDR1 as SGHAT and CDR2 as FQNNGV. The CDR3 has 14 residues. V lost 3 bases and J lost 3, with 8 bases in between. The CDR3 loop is CASSLRRDTGELFF. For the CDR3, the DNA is TGTGCCAGCAGCTTGCGACGGGACACCGGGGAGCTGTTTTTT.

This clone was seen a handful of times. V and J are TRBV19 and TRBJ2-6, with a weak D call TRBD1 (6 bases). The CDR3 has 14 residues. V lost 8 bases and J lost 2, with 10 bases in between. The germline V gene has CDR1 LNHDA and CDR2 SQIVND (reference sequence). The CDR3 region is CASGQSTGANVLTF. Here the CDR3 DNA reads TGTGCCAGTGGACAGTCCACTGGGGCCAACGTCCTGACTTTC. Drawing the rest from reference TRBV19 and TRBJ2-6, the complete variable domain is DGGITQSPKYLFRKEGQNVTLSCEQNLNHDAMYWYRQDPGQGLRLIYYSQIVNDFQKGDIAEGYSVSREKKESFPLTVTSAQKNPTAFYLCASGQSTGANVLTFGAGSRLTVL.

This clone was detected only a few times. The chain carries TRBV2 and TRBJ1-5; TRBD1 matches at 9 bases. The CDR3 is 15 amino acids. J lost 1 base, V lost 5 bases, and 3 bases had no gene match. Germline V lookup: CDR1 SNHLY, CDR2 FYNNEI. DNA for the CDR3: TGTGCCAGCAGTACAGGGGGCCGGAGCAATCAGCCCCAGCATTTT. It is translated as CASSTGGRSNQPQHF.

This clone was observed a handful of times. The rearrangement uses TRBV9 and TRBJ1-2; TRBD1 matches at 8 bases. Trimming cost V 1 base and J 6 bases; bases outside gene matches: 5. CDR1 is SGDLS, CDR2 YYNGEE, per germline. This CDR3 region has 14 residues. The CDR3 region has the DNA TGTGCCAGCAGCGTATATTCAGGGGGCGATGGCTACACCTTC. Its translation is CASSVYSGGDGYTF.

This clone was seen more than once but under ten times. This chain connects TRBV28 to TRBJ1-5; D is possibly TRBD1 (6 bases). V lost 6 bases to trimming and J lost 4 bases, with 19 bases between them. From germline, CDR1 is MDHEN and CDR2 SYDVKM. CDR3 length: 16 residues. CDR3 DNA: TGTGCCAGCAGGCCAGGGGACGCTCTTCCGAATCAGCCCCAGCATTTT. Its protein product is CASRPGDALPNQPQHF. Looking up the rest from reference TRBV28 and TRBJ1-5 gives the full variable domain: DVKVTQSSRYLVKRTGEKVFLECVQDMDHENMFWYRQDPGLGLRLIYFSYDVKMKEKGDIPEGYSVSREKKERFSLILESASTNQTSMYLCASRPGDALPNQPQHFGDGTRLSIL.

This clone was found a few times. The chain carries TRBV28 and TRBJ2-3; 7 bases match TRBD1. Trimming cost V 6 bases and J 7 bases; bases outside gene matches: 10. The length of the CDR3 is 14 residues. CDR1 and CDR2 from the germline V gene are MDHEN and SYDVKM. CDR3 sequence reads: CASRGDRGGYTQYF. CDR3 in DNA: TGTGCCAGCAGGGGGGACAGAGGGGGTTATACGCAGTATTTT.

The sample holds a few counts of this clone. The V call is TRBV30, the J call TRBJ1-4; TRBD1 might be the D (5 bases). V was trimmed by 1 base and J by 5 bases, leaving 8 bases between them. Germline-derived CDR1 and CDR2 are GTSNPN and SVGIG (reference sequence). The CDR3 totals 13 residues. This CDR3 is CAWSGGGNEKLFF. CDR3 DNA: TGTGCCTGGAGTGGGGGGGGAAATGAAAAACTGTTTTTT.

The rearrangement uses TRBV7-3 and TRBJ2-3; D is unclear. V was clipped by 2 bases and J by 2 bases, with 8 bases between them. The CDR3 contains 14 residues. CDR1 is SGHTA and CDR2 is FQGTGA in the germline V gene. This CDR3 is CASSLAAHTDTQYF. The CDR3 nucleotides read TGTGCCAGCAGCTTAGCGGCACACACAGATACGCAGTATTTT.

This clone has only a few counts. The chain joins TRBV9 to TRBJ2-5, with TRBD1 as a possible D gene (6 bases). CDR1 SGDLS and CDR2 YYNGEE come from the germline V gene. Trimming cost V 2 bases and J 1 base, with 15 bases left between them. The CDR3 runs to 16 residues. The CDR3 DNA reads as TGTGCCAGCAGCGTTGACGTACAGGGCGTCCAAGAGACCCAGTACTTC. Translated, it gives CASSVDVQGVQETQYF.

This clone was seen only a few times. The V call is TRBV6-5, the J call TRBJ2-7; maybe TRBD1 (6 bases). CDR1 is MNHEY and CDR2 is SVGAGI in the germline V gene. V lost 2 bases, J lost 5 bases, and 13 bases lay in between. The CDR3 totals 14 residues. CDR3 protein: CASSYRGSLDEQYF. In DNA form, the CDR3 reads TGTGCCAGCAGTTACAGGGGGAGTTTGGACGAGCAGTACTTC.